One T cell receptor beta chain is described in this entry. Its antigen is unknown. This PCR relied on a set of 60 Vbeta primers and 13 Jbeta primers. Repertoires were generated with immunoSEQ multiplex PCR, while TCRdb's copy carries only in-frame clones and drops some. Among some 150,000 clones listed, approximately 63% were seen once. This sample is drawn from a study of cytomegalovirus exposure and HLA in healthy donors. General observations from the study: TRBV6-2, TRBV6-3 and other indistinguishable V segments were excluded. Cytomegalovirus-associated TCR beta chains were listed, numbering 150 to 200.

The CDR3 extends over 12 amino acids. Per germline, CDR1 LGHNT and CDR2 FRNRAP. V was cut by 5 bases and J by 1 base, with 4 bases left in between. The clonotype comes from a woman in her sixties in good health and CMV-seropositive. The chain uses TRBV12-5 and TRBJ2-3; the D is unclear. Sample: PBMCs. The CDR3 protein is CASGPGTDTQYF. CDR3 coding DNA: TGTGCTAGTGGTCCCGGCACAGATACGCAGTATTTT.